A single sample is the source of the 21 T cell receptor beta chains below, sequenced in a study of shared clonotypes between healthy human individuals. The method was immunoSEQ multiplex PCR; TCRdb's version includes in-frame clones alone and lacks a portion of them. The sample comprises approximately 1,000,000 clones, about 72% of which are singletons, and 0.7% to 0.95% rests with the top ten. The sample comprised memory CD4+ T cells from PBMCs. The subset was: CD45RA-negative fraction. The receptors derive from a man aged 18 to 29 in good health. Some clones in this sample may be carry-over from other donors' samples.

This clone appeared once. The chain employs TRBV27 and TRBJ1-3; D possibly corresponds to TRBD1 (5 bases). The V end lost 9 bases, the J end lost 0 bases, and 21 bases lay between the germline ends. This CDR3 has 17 residues. Germline CDR1 and CDR2: MNHEY and SMNVEV (reference sequence). CDR3 sequence reads: CASVLLGAKSSGNTIYF. CDR3 DNA: TGTGCCAGTGTACTTTTAGGGGCGAAATCCTCTGGAAACACCATATATTTT.

The gene calls are TRBV2 and TRBJ2-3; tentative D call: TRBD1 (5 bases). Germline V gene sequence: CDR1 SNHLY, CDR2 FYNNEI. This CDR3 has 14 residues. With 5 bases removed from V and 0 bases from J, the gap between germline ends came to 9 bases. The CDR3, as DNA: TGTGCCAGCAGTCTCAGGGTTAGCACAGATACGCAGTATTTT. Translating gives CASSLRVSTDTQYF.

Comment on this clone: Other DNA sequences from this sample encode an identical CDR3 as well. This chain links TRBV5-1 with TRBJ2-7, with 12 bases identical to TRBD2. In germline, CDR1 is SGHRS, CDR2 YFSETQ. V lost 0 bases and J lost 0; bases outside the gene matches: 1. The CDR3 runs 16 residues. The CDR3 DNA follows: TGCGCCAGCAGCTTGGGACTAGCGGGGGCCTCCTACGAGCAGTACTTC. Translation: CASSLGLAGASYEQYF.

Regarding this clone: Since a far larger clone is one base different, this is likely a read error. The identical CDR3 is also encoded by other nucleotide sequences in the sample. This chain uses TRBV2 with TRBJ2-1, with TRBD2 matching over 11 bases. This CDR3 has 16 residues. The V gene's germline CDR1 is SNHLY and CDR2 FYNNEI. The CDR3 nucleotides are TGTGCCAGTAGTGATCAGGGGCTAGCGGGAGGTAATGAGCAGTTCTTC. Protein product: CASSDQGLAGGNEQFF.

The chain recombines TRBV6-5 with TRBJ2-3, with D possibly matching TRBD1 (9 bases). V shed 0 bases and J shed 6 bases, with 16 bases lying between them. Germline V lookup: CDR1 MNHEY, CDR2 SVGAGI. This CDR3 region has 16 residues. CDR3 amino acids: CASSYSGSGTGDTQYF. DNA for the CDR3: TGTGCCAGCAGTTACTCGGGTAGCGGGACAGGGGATACGCAGTATTTT.

To note about this clone: Other DNA sequences in the sample encode the same CDR3. This sequence joins TRBV28 and TRBJ2-7, with 8 bases lining up with TRBD1. The trim removed 7 bases at V and 2 bases at J, leaving 1 base unmatched. The CDR3 spans 12 residues. CDR1 is MDHEN, CDR2 SYDVKM, per germline. The CDR3 nucleotides read TGTGCCAGCACCAGGGGGCCCTACGAGCAGTACTTC. It codes for CASTRGPYEQYF.

This clone was seen repeatedly, ten times or more. The same CDR3 arises from other DNA sequences in this sample as well. The rearrangement uses TRBV5-6 and TRBJ1-2; 7 bases fit TRBD1. The CDR3 is 13 amino acids. Germline loops: CDR1 SGHDT, CDR2 YYEEEE. The V and J ends lost 4 bases and 4 bases, in that order; junction bases with no gene match: 4. The CDR3 reads CASSRDRSYGYTF. CDR3 nucleotides: TGTGCCAGCAGCCGGGACAGATCCTATGGCTACACCTTC.

The genes are TRBV2 and TRBJ2-5; 9 bases are a match to TRBD1. J gave up 5 bases and V 7 bases, and 11 bases lay outside the gene matches. The germline gives CDR1 SNHLY, CDR2 FYNNEI. The CDR3 has 15 amino acids. The CDR3 spells CASTRDRAGLETQYF. Written as DNA, the CDR3 is TGTGCCAGCACCAGGGACAGGGCCGGCCTTGAGACCCAGTACTTC.

This clone was seen many times. The chain combines TRBV10-2 with TRBJ1-5; possible D gene TRBD1, 5 bases. The V end was cut by 2 bases, the J end by 9 bases, with 14 bases between. The CDR3 spans 14 residues. The germline gives CDR1 WSHSY, CDR2 SAAADI. The CDR3 loop reads CASSEPGTLVPQHF. In DNA form, the CDR3 reads TGCGCCAGCAGTGAGCCCGGGACCCTCGTGCCCCAGCATTTT.

A single count supports this clone. One end of the junction does not line up with germline, which may come from a read error. Other DNA variants within this sample encode the same CDR3. The chain carries TRBV28 and TRBJ1-2, with D perhaps TRBD1 (5 bases). The CDR3 consists of 14 residues. CDR1 and CDR2 from the germline V gene are MDHEN and SYDVKM. The CDR3 DNA reads TGTGCCAGCAGTTTCCGTTCAGGGTCTGCTGGCTACACTTTC. Its translation: CASSFRSGSAGYTF.

Only one count was recorded for this clone. The V and J genes are TRBV18 and TRBJ1-2; D remains unclear. Germline CDR1 reads KGHSH; CDR2 reads LQKENI. With 3 bases removed from V and 4 bases from J, the gap between germline ends came to 12 bases. The CDR3 is 14 amino acids. CDR3 DNA sequence: TGTGCCAGCTCACCGACTCTCATTTCCTATGGCTACACCTTC. Translating it yields CASSPTLISYGYTF.

This chain links TRBV6-5 with TRBJ2-7; the D gene is possibly TRBD2 (6 bases). The CDR3 covers 13 residues. Germline V gene sequence: CDR1 MNHEY, CDR2 SVGAGI. V lost 8 bases, J lost 6 bases, and 17 bases lay in between. The CDR3 region has the DNA TGTGCCAGCCGGGACGGGGGAATGGCCGAGCAGTACTTC. Protein sequence: CASRDGGMAEQYF.

The chain has TRBV7-9 and TRBJ2-1; TRBD2 is a possible D gene (6 bases). Germline CDR1 reads SEHNR; CDR2 reads FQNEAQ (reference sequence). V shed 2 bases and J shed 8 bases, with 16 bases lying between them. CDR3 length: 15 residues. The CDR3 coding sequence is TGTGCCAGCAGCTTAATATCACTAGCCAGGGATGAGCAGTTCTTC. This encodes CASSLISLARDEQFF.

As for this clone: One junction end disagrees with the germline gene, perhaps due to a read error. The rearrangement joins TRBV11-2 to TRBJ1-4, with D maybe TRBD1 (5 bases). Germline V gene sequence: CDR1 SGHAT, CDR2 FQNNGV. This CDR3 comprises 14 residues. CDR3 DNA sequence: TGCCAGCATCCCCGGGGGTCAACTAATGAAAAACTGTTTTTT. It encodes CQHPRGSTNEKLFF. The variable domain in full, completed from reference TRBV11-2 and TRBJ1-4, reads EAGVAQSPRYKIIEKRQSVAFWCNPISGHATLYWYQQILGQGPKLLIQFQNNGVVDDSQLPKDRFSAERLKGVDSTLKIQPAKLEDSAVYLCQHPRGSTNEKLFFGSGTQLSVL.

The rearrangement links TRBV11-2 to TRBJ2-2, with D tentatively TRBD1 or TRBD2 (7 bases each). The CDR3 has 17 amino acids. The V and J ends lost 5 bases and 5 bases respectively, with 21 bases between them. Germline CDR1 SGHAT, CDR2 FQNNGV. This CDR3 is CASSPSAGQGGTGELFF. DNA for the CDR3: TGTGCCAGCAGCCCGTCCGCGGGGCAGGGGGGGACCGGGGAGCTGTTTTTT.

The gene calls are TRBV11-2 and TRBJ2-1, with D perhaps TRBD2 (5 bases). The V gene lost 1 base and the J gene lost 2 bases, with 9 bases spanning the gap. The CDR3 runs to 15 residues. Germline assignment: CDR1 SGHAT and CDR2 FQNNGV. This chain's CDR3 is CASSLGGSAYNEQFF. CDR3 nucleotides: TGTGCCAGCAGCTTAGGAGGGTCCGCCTACAATGAGCAGTTCTTC.

V gene TRBV18 combines with J gene TRBJ2-7; D ambiguous. CDR1 is KGHSH, CDR2 LQKENI, per germline. Deletions cut 3 bases from V and 0 bases from J, with 12 bases between. The CDR3 is made up of 15 amino acids. CDR3 region: CASSPSASPSYEQYF. CDR3 DNA: TGTGCCAGCTCACCGTCGGCATCCCCCTCCTACGAGCAGTACTTC.

The V and J genes are TRBV30 and TRBJ2-7; the match to TRBD2 covers 8 bases. The V gene end was trimmed by 0 bases and the J gene end by 3 bases; junction bases not matched to a gene: 7. Germline V gene sequence: CDR1 GTSNPN, CDR2 SVGIG (reference sequence). The CDR3 has 15 amino acids. This CDR3 reads CAWSVLGLAGYEQYF. The CDR3 bases are TGTGCCTGGAGTGTACTAGGCCTAGCGGGCTACGAGCAGTACTTC.

The V and J genes are TRBV7-8 and TRBJ2-7; 7 nucleotides agree with TRBD1. Trimming cost V 5 bases and J 4 bases; bases outside gene matches: 11. This CDR3 is 15 amino acids long. CDR1 and CDR2 from the germline V gene are SGHVS and FQNEAQ. The CDR3, as DNA: TGTGCCAGCAGCCTGGGACAGAATCCCTTATACGAGCAGTACTTC. It codes for CASSLGQNPLYEQYF.

V gene TRBV28 combines with J gene TRBJ1-2; the D is unclear. The CDR3 contains 12 residues. Germline-derived CDR1 and CDR2 are MDHEN and SYDVKM. V was clipped by 10 bases and J by 6 bases, with 15 bases between them. The CDR3 here is CATRGPENGYTF. CDR3 nucleotides: TGTGCCACCAGAGGGCCAGAGAATGGCTACACCTTC.

The J gene is TRBJ2-7, the V gene TRBV4-1, with TRBD2 matching over 7 bases. With V trimmed by 1 base and J by 2 bases, 5 bases remained unmatched. This CDR3 contains 15 residues. The germline V gene encodes CDR1 MGHRA and CDR2 YSYEKL. The CDR3 sequence: CASSQGGGAPYEQYF. The CDR3 DNA sequence: TGCGCCAGCAGCCAAGGGGGAGGGGCTCCCTACGAGCAGTACTTC.